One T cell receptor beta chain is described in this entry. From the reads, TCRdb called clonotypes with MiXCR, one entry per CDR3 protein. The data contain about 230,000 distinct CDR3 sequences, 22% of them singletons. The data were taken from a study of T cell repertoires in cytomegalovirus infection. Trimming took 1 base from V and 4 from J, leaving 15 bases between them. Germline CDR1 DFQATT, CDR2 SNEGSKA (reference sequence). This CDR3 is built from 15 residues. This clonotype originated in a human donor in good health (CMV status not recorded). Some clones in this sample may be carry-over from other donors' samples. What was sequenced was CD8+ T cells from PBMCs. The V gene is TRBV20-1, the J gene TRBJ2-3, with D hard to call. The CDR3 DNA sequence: TGCAGTGCTAGAGTTTTGGACCGGTCGGCAGATACGCAGTATTTT. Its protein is CSARVLDRSADTQYF.